This T cell receptor (beta chain) appears in the sequencing data of a study of shared clonotypes between healthy human individuals. Sorted-subset replicate PCRs used about 200 ng DNA, some 30,000 T cell genomes. Assay: immunoSEQ multiplex PCR; the TCRdb copy retains only in-frame clones and omits some. The sample has over 1.4 million clones, over 95% seen once. The clonotype was recovered from a man under 40 in good health. The sequencing input was naive CD4+ T cells sorted from blood. As to subset: CD45RA+ positively selected.

The CDR3 DNA reads as TGTGCCAGCTCACCAGCGGCAGCCTCCTACGAGCAGTACTTC. Translated: CASSPAAASYEQYF. V gene TRBV18 combines with J gene TRBJ2-7, with D unresolved. The CDR3 sequence is 14 residues long. V gave up 2 bases and J gave up 0 bases, with 8 bases separating them. Germline V gene lookup returns CDR1 KGHSH and CDR2 LQKENI.